The TCR beta chain described here comes from a study of blood T cells in healthy people across ages. This CDR3 contains 17 residues. The second PCR ran about 6 to 11 cycles with a sample-barcoded 5' primer and J-beta primers. TCRdb ran MiXCR on the 5' RACE reads and lists one entry per CDR3 protein. The table lists 1.4 million to 1.5 million distinct CDR3 sequences, about 43% of them singletons. The count of this clonotype is one. Material: blood. V and J are TRBV21-1 and TRBJ2-1. TRBV21-1 is a known pseudogene. The TCR comes from a woman between 18 and 30 years old in good health. Here the CDR3 reads CASSKDRGQVQCSEQFF. The CDR3 DNA reads as TGTGCCAGCAGCAAAGATAGAGGTCAAGTACAATGTAGTGAGCAGTTCTTC.